A single sample gave rise to the 3 T cell receptor beta chains below, sequenced in a study of OX40 agonist ivuxolimab in advanced cancers. Assay used: immunoSEQ multiplex PCR; TCRdb lists only in-frame clones, some missing. Altogether some 60,000 clones are present, around 87% being singletons, with the ten largest covering roughly 4%. The input for sequencing was CD4+ or CD8+ T cells sorted from blood, taken in a trial of the OX40 agonist ivuxolimab. The source is an adult with an advanced solid tumor such as melanoma, head and neck, liver or kidney cancer.

Only a few counts were recorded for this clone. The chain uses TRBV19 and TRBJ1-5; no definite D call. This CDR3 comprises 12 residues. Germline V gene sequence: CDR1 LNHDA, CDR2 SQIVND (reference sequence). The germline V and J ends were trimmed by 3 bases and 9 bases, with 9 bases remaining between them. In DNA form, the CDR3 reads TGTGCCAGTAGTATCGGATTCGGGCCCCAGCATTTT. Translated, it gives CASSIGFGPQHF. The whole variable domain, remainder taken from reference TRBV19 and TRBJ1-5, is DGGITQSPKYLFRKEGQNVTLSCEQNLNHDAMYWYRQDPGQGLRLIYYSQIVNDFQKGDIAEGYSVSREKKESFPLTVTSAQKNPTAFYLCASSIGFGPQHFGDGTRLSIL.

The CDR3 DNA follows: TGTGCCAGCAGTGACAGGGGGCTTAGTGCTGGGGCCAACGTCCTGACTTTC. Encoded protein: CASSDRGLSAGANVLTF. The rearrangement joins TRBV6-1 to TRBJ2-6, with TRBD1 matching 8 bases. Trimming removed 3 bases from V and 2 bases from J; junction bases left unmatched: 6. The CDR3 runs 17 residues. Germline V gives CDR1 MNHNS, CDR2 SASEGT.

In this sample, this clone turned up a few times. The chain carries TRBV2 and TRBJ2-5; D is unresolved. Germline CDR1 reads SNHLY; CDR2 reads FYNNEI. Trimming shortened V by 8 bases and J by 5 bases, and 12 bases separated the two germline ends. The CDR3 sequence is 12 residues long. CDR3 in DNA: TGTGCCAGCTCCCTCACCCGGGAGACCCAGTACTTC. Translating it yields CASSLTRETQYF.